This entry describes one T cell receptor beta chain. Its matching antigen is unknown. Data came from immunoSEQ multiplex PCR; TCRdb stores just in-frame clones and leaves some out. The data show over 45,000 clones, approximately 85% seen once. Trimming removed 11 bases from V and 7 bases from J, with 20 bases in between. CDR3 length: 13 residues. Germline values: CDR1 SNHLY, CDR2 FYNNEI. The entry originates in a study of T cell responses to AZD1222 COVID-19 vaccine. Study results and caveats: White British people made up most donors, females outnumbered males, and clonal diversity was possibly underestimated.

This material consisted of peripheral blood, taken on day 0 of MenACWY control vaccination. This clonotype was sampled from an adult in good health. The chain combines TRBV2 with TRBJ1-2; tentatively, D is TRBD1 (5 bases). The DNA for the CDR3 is TGTGCCCAGGTCATGTGGCAGGGCATTGGCTACACCTTC. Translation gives CAQVMWQGIGYTF.